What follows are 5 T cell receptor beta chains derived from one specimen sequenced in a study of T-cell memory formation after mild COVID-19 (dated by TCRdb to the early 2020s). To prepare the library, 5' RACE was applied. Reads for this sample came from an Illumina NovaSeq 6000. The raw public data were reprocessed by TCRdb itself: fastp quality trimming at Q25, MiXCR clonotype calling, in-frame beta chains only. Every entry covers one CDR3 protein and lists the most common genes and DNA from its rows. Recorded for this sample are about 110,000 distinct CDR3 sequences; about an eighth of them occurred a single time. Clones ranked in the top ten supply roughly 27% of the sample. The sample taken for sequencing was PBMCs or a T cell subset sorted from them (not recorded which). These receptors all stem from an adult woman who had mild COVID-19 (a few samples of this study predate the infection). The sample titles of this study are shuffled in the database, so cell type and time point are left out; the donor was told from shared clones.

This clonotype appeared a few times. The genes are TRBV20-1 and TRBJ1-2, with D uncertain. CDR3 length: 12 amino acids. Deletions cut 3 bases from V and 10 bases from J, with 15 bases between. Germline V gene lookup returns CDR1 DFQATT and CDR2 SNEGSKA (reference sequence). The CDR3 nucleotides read TGCAGTGCTAGTGGGCAGTTTGGTTACTACACCTTC. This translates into CSASGQFGYYTF.

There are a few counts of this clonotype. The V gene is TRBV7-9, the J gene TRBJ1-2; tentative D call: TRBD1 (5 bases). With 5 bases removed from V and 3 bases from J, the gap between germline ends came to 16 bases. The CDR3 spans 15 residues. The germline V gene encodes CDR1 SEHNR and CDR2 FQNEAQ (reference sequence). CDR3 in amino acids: CASSPPGLGDYGYTF. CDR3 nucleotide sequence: TGTGCCAGCAGCCCGCCAGGGTTGGGGGACTATGGCTACACCTTC.

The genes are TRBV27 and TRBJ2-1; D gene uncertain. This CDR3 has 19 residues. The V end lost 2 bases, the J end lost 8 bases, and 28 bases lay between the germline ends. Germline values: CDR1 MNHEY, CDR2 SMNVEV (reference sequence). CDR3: CASSLLTLTLRSASHEQFF. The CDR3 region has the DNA TGTGCCAGCAGTTTACTTACCTTAACCCTAAGATCGGCCTCCCATGAGCAGTTCTTC.

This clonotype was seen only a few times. CDR3 DNA: TGTGCCACCAGTGTGGGGGGAGGAGACGGCAATCAGCCCCAGCATTTT. Translating it yields CATSVGGGDGNQPQHF. The chain uses TRBV24-1 and TRBJ1-5, with D perhaps TRBD1 (5 bases). The CDR3 runs 16 residues. The germline V and J ends were trimmed by 5 bases and 2 bases, with 15 bases remaining between them. Looked up from germline, CDR1 is KGHDR and CDR2 is SFDVKD.

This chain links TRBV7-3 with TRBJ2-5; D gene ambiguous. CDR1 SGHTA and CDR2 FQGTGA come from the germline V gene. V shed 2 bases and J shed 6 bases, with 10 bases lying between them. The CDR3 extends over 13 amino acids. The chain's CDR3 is CASSLDNTKTQYF. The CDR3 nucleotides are TGTGCCAGCAGCTTAGATAACACGAAGACCCAGTACTTC. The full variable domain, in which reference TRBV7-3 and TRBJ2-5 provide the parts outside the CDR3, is GAGVSQTPSNKVTEKGKYVELRCDPISGHTALYWYRQSLGQGPEFLIYFQGTGAADDSGLPNDRFFAVRPEGSVSTLKIQRTERGDSAVYLCASSLDNTKTQYFGPGTRLLVL.